This T cell receptor beta chain came from a study of blood T cell repertoires in COVID-19. At the level of the study: Samples taken during acute and convalescent COVID-19 were collected in the United States, Italy and Spain.

This clone was seen a handful of times. Germline V gives CDR1 SGHDT, CDR2 YYEEEE. This CDR3 contains 17 residues. The V gene lost 4 bases and the J gene lost 5 bases, with 25 bases spanning the gap. Per the authors' pipeline: Estimation of nucleated cell counts relied on the amplification of reference gene primers. Some clones are missing from TCRdb's copy, which holds only in-frame ones; the method was immunoSEQ multiplex PCR. The DNA was the basis for D and trimming; V, J and clone size are from that table. The data hold more than 200,000 clones, with about 89% observed a single time. The cohort comprised adults aged 18 to 89 years residing in around 25 US areas. Cohort assignment relied on participant-reported clinical history.

The sequenced material came from PBMCs or T cells enriched from blood (not recorded which). This chain uses TRBV5-6 with TRBJ2-7; a weak D match, TRBD2 (6 bases). This TCR came from a woman under 40 who had recovered from COVID-19. The CDR3 here is CASSPVSLGQGGDEQYF. The CDR3, as DNA: TGTGCCAGCAGCCCCGTTAGCCTTGGTCAGGGAGGAGACGAGCAGTACTTC.